Presented here are 23 T cell receptor beta chains from one specimen sequenced in a study of Graves' ophthalmopathy and Graves' hyperthyroidism. TCR beta CDR3 amplification used RNA transcripts. RT-PCR in the first round used HTBI primers; a second-round multiplex PCR followed. TCRdb itself ran the multiplex PCR reads through MiXCR, one entry per CDR3 protein. The data contain 150,000 to 200,000 distinct CDR3 sequences, roughly two fifths of them singletons. Sequencing input: peripheral blood. Receptors originate from a man aged 25 to 45 with Graves' ophthalmopathy.

This clonotype was observed a single time. J is TRBJ2-7 and V is TRBV7-3; 10 bases are a match to TRBD2. Germline assignment: CDR1 SGHTA and CDR2 FQGTGA. There are 15 residues in the CDR3. The V gene end was trimmed by 4 bases and the J gene end by 4 bases; junction bases not matched to a gene: 7. The CDR3 loop is CASSSQGLATYEQYF. CDR3 in DNA: TGTGCCAGCAGCTCCCAGGGACTAGCGACTTACGAGCAGTACTTC. The variable domain in full, completed from reference TRBV7-3 and TRBJ2-7, reads GAGVSQTPSNKVTEKGKYVELRCDPISGHTALYWYRQSLGQGPEFLIYFQGTGAADDSGLPNDRFFAVRPEGSVSTLKIQRTERGDSAVYLCASSSQGLATYEQYFGPGTRLTVT.

This clonotype was observed many times. The chain recombines TRBV6-5 with TRBJ1-3; no reliable D call. The CDR3 has 11 residues. The germline gives CDR1 MNHEY, CDR2 SVGAGI. Trimming took 6 bases from V and 2 from J, leaving 2 bases between them. CDR3 amino acids: CASRAGNTIYF. In DNA, the CDR3 is TGTGCCAGCAGGGCTGGAAACACCATATATTTT.

The chain joins TRBV28 to TRBJ1-1, with D hard to call. Germline lookup yields CDR1 MDHEN and CDR2 SYDVKM. Trimming removed 2 bases from V and 1 base from J, with 11 bases in between. The CDR3 is 15 amino acids. The CDR3 here is CASSLGNFGNTEAFF. For the CDR3, the DNA is TGTGCCAGCAGTTTAGGAAACTTTGGGAACACTGAAGCTTTCTTT.

Ten or more counts support this clonotype. V is TRBV11-2 and J is TRBJ2-5; D remains unclear. Between the trimmed V and J ends, which lost 5 bases and 1 base, there was a span of 2 bases. The CDR3 is 11 amino acids. CDR1 and CDR2 from the germline V gene are SGHAT and FQNNGV. CDR3 region: CASSVQETQYF. CDR3 nucleotide sequence: TGTGCCAGCAGCGTCCAAGAGACCCAGTACTTC.

This clonotype was found a few times. The chain recombines TRBV6-2 or TRBV6-3 with TRBJ1-6, with 9 bases lining up with TRBD1. V shed 2 bases, J shed 10 bases, and the junction held 18 bases outside the gene matches. The CDR3 consists of 19 residues. Germline V gene data show CDR1 as MNHEY and CDR2 as SVGEGT. The chain's CDR3 is CASSYAFHYPGTGKSPLHF. The CDR3 bases are TGTGCCAGCAGTTACGCCTTCCACTACCCCGGGACAGGGAAGTCACCCCTCCACTTT.

This clonotype has a count of ten or more. The genes are TRBV30 and TRBJ2-7; 11 nucleotides match TRBD1. The CDR3 covers 14 residues. The ends lost 2 bases at V and 7 bases at J; junction bases unmatched: 7. CDR1 is GTSNPN, CDR2 SVGIG, per germline (reference sequence). The DNA for the CDR3 is TGTGCCTGGAGTTGGACAGGGGGCTTGGCGGAGCAGTACTTC. Amino acid sequence: CAWSWTGGLAEQYF.

This clonotype has a count of ten or more. The chain recombines TRBV27 with TRBJ2-7, with TRBD1 identical over 7 bases. Germline-derived CDR1 and CDR2 are MNHEY and SMNVEV (reference sequence). CDR3 length equals 14 residues. Trimming took 5 bases from V and 1 from J; bases not matched to a gene: 5. DNA of the CDR3: TGTGCCAGCAGTCCCGGGACAGTGTCCTACGAGCAGTACTTC. Its translation is CASSPGTVSYEQYF.

This clonotype showed up many times. V usage is TRBV12-3 or TRBV12-4 and J usage is TRBJ2-7; 11 nucleotides match TRBD2. The CDR3 has 16 residues. The V segment lost 4 bases and the J segment 1 base; nucleotides outside the gene matches: 6. CDR3 sequence (DNA): TGTGCCAGCAGTTACTTAGCGGGAGGGGTTTCCTACGAGCAGTACTTC. It translates to CASSYLAGGVSYEQYF.

This clonotype appeared a few times. This rearrangement joins TRBV30 to TRBJ1-1; TRBD1 matches at 8 bases. Per germline, CDR1 GTSNPN and CDR2 SVGIG (reference sequence). The V segment lost 3 bases and the J segment 1 base; nucleotides outside the gene matches: 4. This CDR3 spans 14 amino acids. The CDR3 DNA reads as TGTGCCTGGAGGATGACAGGGGCGAACACTGAAGCTTTCTTT. It codes for CAWRMTGANTEAFF.

The chain has TRBV13 and TRBJ1-1; maybe TRBD1 (6 bases). Germline V gives CDR1 PRHDT, CDR2 FYEKMQ (reference sequence). V lost 1 base and J 3 bases, leaving 18 bases between the germline ends. The CDR3 length is 17 residues. The CDR3 reads CASSLDRAGFEDTEAFF. The CDR3 DNA follows: TGTGCCAGCAGCTTAGACAGGGCGGGATTCGAAGACACTGAAGCTTTCTTT.

The chain recombines TRBV19 with TRBJ2-5, with 9 positions matching TRBD1. Germline values: CDR1 LNHDA, CDR2 SQIVND (reference sequence). V lost 9 bases and J lost 5; bases outside the gene matches: 10. The CDR3 is made up of 14 amino acids. The CDR3 DNA follows: TGTGCCAGCCGGGACAGGGATTTAACTGAGACCCAGTACTTC. Translated, it gives CASRDRDLTETQYF.

The chain has TRBV15 and TRBJ1-2; D not resolved. Trimming left V 0 bases short and J 0 bases short, with 11 bases between. CDR1 is LNHNV and CDR2 is YYDKDF in the germline V gene (reference sequence). The CDR3 length is 16 residues. For the CDR3, the DNA is TGTGCCACCAGCAGAGATAGAGGGATGACTAACTATGGCTACACCTTC. Translated, it gives CATSRDRGMTNYGYTF.

This clonotype came up many times. V usage is TRBV6-5 and J usage is TRBJ2-7; TRBD1 matches 8 bases. The germline gives CDR1 MNHEY, CDR2 SVGAGI. V lost 2 bases, J lost 2 bases, and 5 bases stayed unmatched. The CDR3 is 15 amino acids. The CDR3 DNA reads TGTGCCAGCAGTTACGCTGGGACAGGCACCTACGAGCAGTACTTC. It is translated as CASSYAGTGTYEQYF.

At least ten counts were recorded for this clonotype. The genes are TRBV18 and TRBJ2-7, with D perhaps being TRBD1 or TRBD2 (5 bases each). V lost 0 bases and J 3 bases, leaving 12 bases between the germline ends. The V gene's germline CDR1 is KGHSH and CDR2 LQKENI. The CDR3 extends over 15 amino acids. CDR3 coding DNA: TGTGCCAGCTCACCACCAGTACGGGACGGCTACGAGCAGTACTTC. The encoded protein is CASSPPVRDGYEQYF.

The chain uses TRBV7-9 and TRBJ2-7, with D unresolved. Germline assignment: CDR1 SEHNR and CDR2 FQNEAQ (reference sequence). This CDR3 spans 12 amino acids. The V end was cut by 8 bases, the J end by 5 bases, with 13 bases between. CDR3 sequence: CASARRPNEQYF. The CDR3 nucleotides read TGTGCCAGCGCTCGTCGACCCAACGAGCAGTACTTC.

This chain uses TRBV12-3 or TRBV12-4 with TRBJ2-5; maybe TRBD1 (5 bases). The CDR3 consists of 15 residues. The germline V and J ends were trimmed by 5 bases and 1 base, with 14 bases remaining between them. CDR3 residues: CASSRQKSIQETQYF. As DNA, the CDR3 is TGTGCCAGCAGTCGACAGAAAAGTATCCAAGAGACCCAGTACTTC.

The rearrangement links TRBV12-3 or TRBV12-4 to TRBJ2-7; 7 nucleotides line up with TRBD1. The J segment lost 4 bases and the V segment lost 4 bases, leaving 10 bases of the junction unmatched. CDR3 length equals 15 residues. CDR3 protein: CASSSRDRADYEQYF. CDR3 nucleotide sequence: TGTGCCAGCAGTTCCCGGGACAGAGCTGATTACGAGCAGTACTTC.

This clonotype was seen ten or more times. This chain connects TRBV19 to TRBJ1-1, with TRBD1 matching 7 bases. CDR3 size: 15 residues. From germline, CDR1 is LNHDA and CDR2 SQIVND (reference sequence). With 1 base clipped from V and 1 base from J, the junction kept 3 bases outside the gene matches. The CDR3 loop is CASSIGRTGNTEAFF. CDR3 sequence (DNA): TGTGCCAGTAGTATAGGTCGGACAGGGAACACTGAAGCTTTCTTT.

J is TRBJ1-1 and V is TRBV28, with 7 nucleotides matching TRBD1. The J segment lost 6 bases and the V segment lost 5 bases, leaving 9 bases of the junction unmatched. The length of the CDR3 is 14 residues. Germline CDR1 reads MDHEN; CDR2 reads SYDVKM. The CDR3 region is CASSTNRGIAEAFF. The DNA of the CDR3 is TGTGCCAGCAGTACCAACAGGGGAATCGCTGAAGCTTTCTTT.

This clonotype was observed many times. Written as DNA, the CDR3 is TGTGCCAGCAGTTTCCTAGCGGGAAACACAGATACGCAGTATTTT. Residues: CASSFLAGNTDTQYF. V usage is TRBV12-3 or TRBV12-4 and J usage is TRBJ2-3; 9 positions agree with TRBD2. This CDR3 comprises 15 residues. Losses at the gene ends were 3 bases for V and 2 bases for J; bases not matched to a gene: 3.

The chain is built from TRBV12-3 or TRBV12-4 and TRBJ2-7; D perhaps matches TRBD2 (6 bases). The CDR3 loop spans 14 amino acids. V was shortened by 1 base and J by 7 bases, with 14 bases between the two germline ends. The CDR3 coding sequence is TGTGCCAGCAGTTTAGGAGGCCGGGGGAGGGAGCAGTACTTC. Protein: CASSLGGRGREQYF.

V and J are TRBV4-2 and TRBJ1-2; no definite D call. The CDR3 spans 16 residues. Per germline, CDR1 LGHNA and CDR2 YNFKEQ. Trimming cost V 4 bases and J 4 bases, with 19 bases left between them. CDR3 region: CASSRVVRSPGYGYTF. The CDR3 DNA reads TGTGCCAGCAGCCGGGTAGTACGGTCGCCGGGCTATGGCTACACCTTC.

This clonotype was seen a few times. The rearrangement joins TRBV2 to TRBJ2-5; D is undetermined. V gave up 7 bases and J gave up 4 bases, with 7 bases separating them. The CDR3 length is 11 residues. In germline, CDR1 is SNHLY, CDR2 FYNNEI. The CDR3: CASKLGETQYF. CDR3 DNA: TGTGCCAGCAAGCTTGGAGAGACCCAGTACTTC. Filled out from reference TRBV2 and TRBJ2-5, the complete variable domain reads EPEVTQTPSHQVTQMGQEVILRCVPISNHLYFYWYRQILGQKVEFLVSFYNNEISEKSEIFDDQFSVERPDGSNFTLKIRSTKLEDSAMYFCASKLGETQYFGPGTRLLVL.